The source of this T cell receptor beta chain is a study of T cells in Graves' hyperthyroidism and ophthalmopathy. Overall study context: Once the initial diagnosis was made, peripheral blood was obtained before any treatment. Findings of the study overall: Researchers found most expanded thyroid clonotypes above 0.001 in blood as well.

RNA transcripts yielded amplified TCR beta CDR3 regions. Primed by the HTBI set, a first-round RT-PCR was run on the TCR CDR3. TCRdb itself ran the multiplex PCR reads through MiXCR, one entry per CDR3 protein. The sample records a few hundred thousand distinct CDR3 sequences, around a sixth being singletons. From germline, CDR1 is MNHEY and CDR2 SMNVEV (reference sequence). CDR3 length equals 14 residues. V lost 6 bases and J lost 0, with 11 bases in between. This clonotype was recorded many times. Antigen unknown. The chain recombines TRBV27 with TRBJ1-1; D gene uncertain. This receptor was obtained from a woman younger than 30 with Graves' hyperthyroidism. Sequenced input: blood. The CDR3 nucleotides are TGTGCCAGCAGCAGCCGTAACATGAACACTGAAGCTTTCTTT. Protein sequence: CASSSRNMNTEAFF.